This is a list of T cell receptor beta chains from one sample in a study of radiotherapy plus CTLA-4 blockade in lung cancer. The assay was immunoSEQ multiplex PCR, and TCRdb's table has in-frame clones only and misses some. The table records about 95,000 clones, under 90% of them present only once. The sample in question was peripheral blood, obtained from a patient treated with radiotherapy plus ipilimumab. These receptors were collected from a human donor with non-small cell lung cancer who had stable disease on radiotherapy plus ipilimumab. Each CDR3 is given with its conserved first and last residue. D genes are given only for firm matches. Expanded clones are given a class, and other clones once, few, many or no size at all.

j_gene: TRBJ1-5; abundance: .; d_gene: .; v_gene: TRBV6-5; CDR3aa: CASRPDTPSGPQHF; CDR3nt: TGTGCCAGCAGGCCCGATACACCTTCAGGGCCCCAGCATTTT
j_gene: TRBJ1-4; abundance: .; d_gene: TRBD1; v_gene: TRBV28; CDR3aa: CASSLTGWEKLFF; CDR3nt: TGTGCCAGCAGTTTGACAGGGTGGGAAAAACTGTTTTTT
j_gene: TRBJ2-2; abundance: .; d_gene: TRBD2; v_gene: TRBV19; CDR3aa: CASRSYLAENTGELFF; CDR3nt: TGTGCCAGTAGAAGTTATCTAGCGGAGAACACCGGGGAGCTGTTTTTT
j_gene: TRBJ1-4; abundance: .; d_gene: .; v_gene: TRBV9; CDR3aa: CASSVEGGGWPNEKLFF; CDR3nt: TGTGCCAGCAGCGTAGAAGGTGGTGGGTGGCCTAATGAAAAACTGTTTTTT
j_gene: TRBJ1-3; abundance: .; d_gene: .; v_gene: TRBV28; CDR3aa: CASSFRQGNTIYF; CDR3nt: TGTGCCAGCAGTTTTCGGCAGGGAAACACCATATATTTT
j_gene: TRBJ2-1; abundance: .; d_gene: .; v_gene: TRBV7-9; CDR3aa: CASSLSGLDEQFF; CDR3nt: TGTGCCAGCAGCTTAAGCGGGCTCGATGAGCAGTTCTTC
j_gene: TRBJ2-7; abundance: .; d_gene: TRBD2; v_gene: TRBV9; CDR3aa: CASSVGSSGGNEQYF; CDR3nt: TGTGCCAGCAGCGTAGGGTCTAGCGGGGGCAACGAGCAGTACTTC
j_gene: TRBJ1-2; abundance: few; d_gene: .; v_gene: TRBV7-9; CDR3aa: CASSGRDLANYGYTF; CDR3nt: TGTGCCAGCAGCGGGCGGGACTTAGCTAACTATGGCTACACCTTC
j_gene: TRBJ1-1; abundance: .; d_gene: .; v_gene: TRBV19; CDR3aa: CASGHTEAFF; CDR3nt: TGTGCCAGTGGGCACACTGAAGCTTTCTTT
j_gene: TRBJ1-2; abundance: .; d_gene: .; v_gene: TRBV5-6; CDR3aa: CASSFNRVGGYTF; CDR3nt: TGTGCCAGCAGCTTCAACAGGGTTGGTGGCTACACCTTC
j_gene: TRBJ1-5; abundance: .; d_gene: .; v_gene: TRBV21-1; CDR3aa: CASSTALMSGKCGQGCQPQHF; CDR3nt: TGTGCCAGCAGCACGGCCCTTATGTCGGGGAAATGCGGACAGGGTTGTCAGCCCCAGCATTTT
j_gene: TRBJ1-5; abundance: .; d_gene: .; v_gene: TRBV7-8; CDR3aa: CASSLMRGNQPQHF; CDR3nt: TGTGCCAGCAGCTTAATGAGGGGCAATCAGCCCCAGCATTTT
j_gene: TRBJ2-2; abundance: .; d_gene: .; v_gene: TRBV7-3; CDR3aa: CASSSRAVTGELFF; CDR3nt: TGTGCCAGCAGCTCTAGGGCCGTCACCGGGGAGCTGTTTTTT
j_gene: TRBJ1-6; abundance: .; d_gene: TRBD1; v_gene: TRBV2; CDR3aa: CASSLDRVDSPLHF; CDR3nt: TGTGCCAGCAGCTTGGACAGGGTGGATTCACCCCTCCACTTT
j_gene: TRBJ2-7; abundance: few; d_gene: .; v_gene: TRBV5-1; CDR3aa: CASSLPGTTAYEQYF; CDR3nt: TGCGCCAGCAGCTTGCCCGGGACGACGGCCTACGAGCAGTACTTC
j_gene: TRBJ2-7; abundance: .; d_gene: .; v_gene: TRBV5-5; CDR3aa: CASSSSSYEQYF; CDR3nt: TGTGCCAGCAGCTCGAGCTCCTACGAGCAGTACTTC
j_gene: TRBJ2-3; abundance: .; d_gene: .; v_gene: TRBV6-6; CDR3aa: CASTLRGPLNTQYF; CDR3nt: TGTGCCAGCACACTCCGGGGCCCCCTGAATACGCAGTATTTT
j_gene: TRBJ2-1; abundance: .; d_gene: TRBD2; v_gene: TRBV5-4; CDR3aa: CASSTGGAGNEQFF; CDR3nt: TGTGCCAGCAGCACGGGGGGGGCGGGGAATGAGCAGTTCTTC
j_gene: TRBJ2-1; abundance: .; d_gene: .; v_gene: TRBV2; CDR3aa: CAINSIRFLNEQFF; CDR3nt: TGTGCCATCAACTCGATCAGGTTCCTCAATGAGCAGTTCTTC
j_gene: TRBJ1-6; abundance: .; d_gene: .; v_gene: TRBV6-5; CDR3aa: CASRSSGTANSPLHF; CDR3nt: TGTGCCAGCAGATCCTCCGGGACGGCCAATTCACCCCTCCACTTT
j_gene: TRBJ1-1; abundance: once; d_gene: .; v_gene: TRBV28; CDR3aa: CASSFYGGASEAFF; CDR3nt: TGTGCCAGCAGTTTTTATGGGGGGGCTTCTGAAGCTTTCTTT
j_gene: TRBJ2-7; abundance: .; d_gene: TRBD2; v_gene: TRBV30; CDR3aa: CAWSAGLAGGGDEQYF; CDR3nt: TGTGCCTGGAGTGCGGGACTAGCGGGAGGAGGTGACGAGCAGTACTTC
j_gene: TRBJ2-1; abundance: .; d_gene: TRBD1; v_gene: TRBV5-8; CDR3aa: CASSFSGTAYNEQFF; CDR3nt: TGTGCCAGCAGCTTCTCCGGGACAGCCTACAATGAGCAGTTCTTC
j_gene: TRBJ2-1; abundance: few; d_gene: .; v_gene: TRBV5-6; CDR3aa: CASSFIRAYNEQFF; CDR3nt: TGTGCCAGCAGCTTTATCCGGGCTTACAATGAGCAGTTCTTC
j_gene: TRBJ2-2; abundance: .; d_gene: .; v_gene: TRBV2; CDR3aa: CASSETTGELFF; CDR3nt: TGTGCCAGCAGTGAGACCACCGGGGAGCTGTTTTTT
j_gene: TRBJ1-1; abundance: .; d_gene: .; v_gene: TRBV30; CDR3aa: CACPGGATEAFF; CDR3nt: TGTGCCTGTCCAGGTGGGGCCACTGAAGCTTTCTTT